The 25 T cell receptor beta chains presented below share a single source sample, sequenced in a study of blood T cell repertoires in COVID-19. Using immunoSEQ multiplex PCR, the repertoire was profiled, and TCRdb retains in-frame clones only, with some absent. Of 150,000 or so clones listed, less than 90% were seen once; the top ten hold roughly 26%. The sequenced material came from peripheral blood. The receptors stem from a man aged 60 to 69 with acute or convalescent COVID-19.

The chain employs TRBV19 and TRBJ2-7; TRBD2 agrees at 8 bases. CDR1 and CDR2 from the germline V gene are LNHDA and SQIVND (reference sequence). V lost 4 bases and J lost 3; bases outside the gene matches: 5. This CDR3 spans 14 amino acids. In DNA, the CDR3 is TGTGCCAGTAGTACTAGCGGGTGGGGCTACGAGCAGTACTTC. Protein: CASSTSGWGYEQYF.

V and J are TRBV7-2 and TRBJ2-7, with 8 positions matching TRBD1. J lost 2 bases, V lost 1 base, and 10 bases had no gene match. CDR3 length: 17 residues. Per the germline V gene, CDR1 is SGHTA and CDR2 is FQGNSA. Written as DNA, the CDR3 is TGTGCCAGCAGCTTAGGATCCCCGGGACAGGTACCCTACGAGCAGTACTTC. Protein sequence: CASSLGSPGQVPYEQYF. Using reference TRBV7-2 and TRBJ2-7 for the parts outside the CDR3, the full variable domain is GAGVSQSPSNKVTEKGKDVELRCDPISGHTALYWYRQSLGQGLEFLIYFQGNSAPDKSGLPSDRFSAERTGGSVSTLTIQRTQQEDSAVYLCASSLGSPGQVPYEQYFGPGTRLTVT.

CDR3 loop: CASSTGTAYYEQYF. The CDR3, as DNA: TGTGCCAGCTCTACAGGGACCGCGTACTACGAGCAGTACTTC. This chain connects TRBV18 to TRBJ2-7; D possibly corresponds to TRBD1 (6 bases). The V gene's germline CDR1 is KGHSH and CDR2 LQKENI. CDR3 length equals 14 residues. V was shortened by 6 bases and J by 3 bases, with 15 bases between the two germline ends.

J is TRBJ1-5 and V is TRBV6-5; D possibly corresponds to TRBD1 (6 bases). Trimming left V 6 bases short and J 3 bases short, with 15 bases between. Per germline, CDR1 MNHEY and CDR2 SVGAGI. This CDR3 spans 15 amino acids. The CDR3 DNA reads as TGTGCCAGCAGCCCGGACAGATTTTTCAATCAGCCCCAGCATTTT. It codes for CASSPDRFFNQPQHF.

CDR3 DNA: TGTGCCAGCAGTGTACCCCGACAGGGGATGAACACTGAAGCTTTCTTT. Translated, it gives CASSVPRQGMNTEAFF. This chain connects TRBV2 to TRBJ1-1; TRBD1 agrees at 8 bases. This CDR3 is built from 16 residues. Germline CDR1 SNHLY, CDR2 FYNNEI. With 4 bases clipped from V and 0 bases from J, the junction kept 7 bases outside the gene matches.

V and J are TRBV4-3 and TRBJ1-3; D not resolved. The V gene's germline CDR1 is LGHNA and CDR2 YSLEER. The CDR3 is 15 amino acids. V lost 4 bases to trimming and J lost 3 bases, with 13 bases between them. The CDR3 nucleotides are TGCGCCAGCAGCCCACGTTCCGGGGTTGGAAACACCATATATTTT. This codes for CASSPRSGVGNTIYF.

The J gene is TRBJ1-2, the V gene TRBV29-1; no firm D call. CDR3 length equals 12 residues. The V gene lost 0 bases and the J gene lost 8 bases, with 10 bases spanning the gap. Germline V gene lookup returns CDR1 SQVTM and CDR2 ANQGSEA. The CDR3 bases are TGCAGCGTTGAAGATTCTGGACTGGGCTACACCTTC. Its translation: CSVEDSGLGYTF.

The chain's CDR3 is CATSDPTGGSGANVLTF. The CDR3 DNA sequence: TGTGCCACCAGTGATCCAACAGGGGGCTCTGGGGCCAACGTCCTGACTTTC. The rearrangement joins TRBV24-1 to TRBJ2-6; 8 bases agree with TRBD1. Per germline, CDR1 KGHDR and CDR2 SFDVKD. This CDR3 has 17 amino acids. Trimming took 3 bases from V and 0 from J; bases not matched to a gene: 3.

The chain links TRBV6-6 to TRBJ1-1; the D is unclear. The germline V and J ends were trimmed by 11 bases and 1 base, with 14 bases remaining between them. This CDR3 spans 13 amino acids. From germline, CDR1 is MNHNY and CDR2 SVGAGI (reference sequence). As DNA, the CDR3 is TGTGCCGGTGGGAGAGAGGAGAACACTGAAGCTTTCTTT. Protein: CAGGREENTEAFF.

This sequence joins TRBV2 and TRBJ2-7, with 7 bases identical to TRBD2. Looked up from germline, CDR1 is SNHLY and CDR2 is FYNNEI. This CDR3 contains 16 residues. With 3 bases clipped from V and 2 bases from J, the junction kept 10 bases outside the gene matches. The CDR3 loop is CASSDPSGLSPYEQYF. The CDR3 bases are TGTGCCAGCAGTGATCCGTCGGGACTATCCCCCTACGAGCAGTACTTC.

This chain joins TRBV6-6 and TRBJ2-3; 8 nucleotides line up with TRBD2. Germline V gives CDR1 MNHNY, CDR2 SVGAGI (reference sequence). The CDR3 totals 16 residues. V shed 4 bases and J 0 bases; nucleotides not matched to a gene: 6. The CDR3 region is CASSFGTSLSTDTQYF. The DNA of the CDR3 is TGTGCCAGCAGTTTTGGGACTAGTCTTAGCACAGATACGCAGTATTTT.

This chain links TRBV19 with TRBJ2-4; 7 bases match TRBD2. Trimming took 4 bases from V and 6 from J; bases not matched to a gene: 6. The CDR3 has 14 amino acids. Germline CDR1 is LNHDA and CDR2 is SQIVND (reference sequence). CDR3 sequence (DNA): TGTGCCAGTAGTACCTCTAGCGGAATAAACATTCAGTACTTC. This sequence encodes CASSTSSGINIQYF.

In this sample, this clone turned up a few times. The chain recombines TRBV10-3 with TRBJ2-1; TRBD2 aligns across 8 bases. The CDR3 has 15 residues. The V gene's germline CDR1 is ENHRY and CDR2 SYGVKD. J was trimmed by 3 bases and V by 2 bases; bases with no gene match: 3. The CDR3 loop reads CAISELAGNYNEQFF. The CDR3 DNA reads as TGTGCCATCAGTGAGCTAGCGGGCAACTACAATGAGCAGTTCTTC.

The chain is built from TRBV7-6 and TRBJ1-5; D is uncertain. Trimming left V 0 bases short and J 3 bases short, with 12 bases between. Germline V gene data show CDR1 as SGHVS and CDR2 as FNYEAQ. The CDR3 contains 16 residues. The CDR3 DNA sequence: TGTGCCAGCAGCTTAGCGGGAGGACGGGTCAATCAGCCCCAGCATTTT. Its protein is CASSLAGGRVNQPQHF.

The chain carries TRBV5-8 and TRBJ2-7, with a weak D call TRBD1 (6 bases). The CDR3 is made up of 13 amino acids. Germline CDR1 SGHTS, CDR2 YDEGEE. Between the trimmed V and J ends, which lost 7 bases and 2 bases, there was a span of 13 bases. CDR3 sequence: CASRRTGTYEQYV. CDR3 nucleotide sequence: TGTGCCAGCCGACGTACAGGGACCTACGAGCAGTACGTC.

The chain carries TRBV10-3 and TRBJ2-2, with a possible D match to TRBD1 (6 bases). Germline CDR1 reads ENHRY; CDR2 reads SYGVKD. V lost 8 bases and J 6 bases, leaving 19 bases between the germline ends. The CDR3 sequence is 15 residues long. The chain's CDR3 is CAIGSRTERSGELFF. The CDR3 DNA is TGTGCCATCGGGAGCCGGACAGAGCGCTCCGGGGAGCTGTTTTTT.

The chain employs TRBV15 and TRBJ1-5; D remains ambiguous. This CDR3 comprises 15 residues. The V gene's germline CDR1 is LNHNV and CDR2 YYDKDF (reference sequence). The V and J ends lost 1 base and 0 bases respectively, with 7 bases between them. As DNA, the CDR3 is TGTGCCACCAGCAGAGGAGACATTAGCAATCAGCCCCAGCATTTT. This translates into CATSRGDISNQPQHF.

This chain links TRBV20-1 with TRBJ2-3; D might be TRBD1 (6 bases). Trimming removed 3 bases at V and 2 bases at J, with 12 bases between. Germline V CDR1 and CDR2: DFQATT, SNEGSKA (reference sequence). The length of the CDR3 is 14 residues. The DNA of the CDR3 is TGCAGTGCTAGTCTAGGACAGTCCACAGATACGCAGTATTTT. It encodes CSASLGQSTDTQYF.

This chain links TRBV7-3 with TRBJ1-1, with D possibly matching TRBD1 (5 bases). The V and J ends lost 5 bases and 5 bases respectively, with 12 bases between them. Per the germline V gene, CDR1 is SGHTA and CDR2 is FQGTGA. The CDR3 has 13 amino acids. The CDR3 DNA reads TGTGCCAGCAGCGCCTCAGGGTTTACTGAAGCTTTCTTT. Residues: CASSASGFTEAFF.

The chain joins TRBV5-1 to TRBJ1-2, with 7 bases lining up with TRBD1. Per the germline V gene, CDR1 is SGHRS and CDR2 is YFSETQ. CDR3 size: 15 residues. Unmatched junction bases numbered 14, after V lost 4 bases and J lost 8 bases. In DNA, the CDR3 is TGCGCCAGCAGCCAGGGACAGTCCTCGGCCGGAGGCTACACCTTC. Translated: CASSQGQSSAGGYTF.

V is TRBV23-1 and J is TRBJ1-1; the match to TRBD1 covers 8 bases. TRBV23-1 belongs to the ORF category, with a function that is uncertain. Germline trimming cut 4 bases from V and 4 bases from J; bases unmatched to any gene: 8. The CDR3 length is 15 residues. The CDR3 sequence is CASSPKQGVITEAFF. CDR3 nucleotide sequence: TGCGCCAGCAGTCCAAAACAGGGGGTGATCACTGAAGCTTTCTTT.

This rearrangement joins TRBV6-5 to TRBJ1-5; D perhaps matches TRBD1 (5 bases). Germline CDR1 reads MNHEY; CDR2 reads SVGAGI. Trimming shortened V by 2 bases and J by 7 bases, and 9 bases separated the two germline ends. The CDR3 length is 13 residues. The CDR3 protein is CASSYGREQPQHF. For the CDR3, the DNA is TGTGCCAGCAGTTACGGCAGGGAACAGCCCCAGCATTTT.

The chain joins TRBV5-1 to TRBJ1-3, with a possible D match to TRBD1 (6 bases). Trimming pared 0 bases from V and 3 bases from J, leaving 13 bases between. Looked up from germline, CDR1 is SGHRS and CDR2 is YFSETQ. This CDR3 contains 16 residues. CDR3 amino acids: CASSLAGGLSGNTIYF. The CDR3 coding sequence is TGCGCCAGCAGCTTGGCCGGGGGGCTGAGTGGAAACACCATATATTTT.

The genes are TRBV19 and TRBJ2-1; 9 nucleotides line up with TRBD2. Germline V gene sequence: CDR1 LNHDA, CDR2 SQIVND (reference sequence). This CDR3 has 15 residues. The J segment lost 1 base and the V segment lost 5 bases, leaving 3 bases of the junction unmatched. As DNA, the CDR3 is TGTGCCAGTAGTGTTGGACTAGCGTCCTACAATGAGCAGTTCTTC. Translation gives CASSVGLASYNEQFF.

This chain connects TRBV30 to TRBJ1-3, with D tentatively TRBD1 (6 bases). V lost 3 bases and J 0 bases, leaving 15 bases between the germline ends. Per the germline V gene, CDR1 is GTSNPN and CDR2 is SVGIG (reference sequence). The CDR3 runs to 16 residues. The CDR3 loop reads CAWSFTGSPSGNTIYF. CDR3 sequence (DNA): TGTGCCTGGAGCTTCACAGGGAGCCCCTCTGGAAACACCATATATTTT.